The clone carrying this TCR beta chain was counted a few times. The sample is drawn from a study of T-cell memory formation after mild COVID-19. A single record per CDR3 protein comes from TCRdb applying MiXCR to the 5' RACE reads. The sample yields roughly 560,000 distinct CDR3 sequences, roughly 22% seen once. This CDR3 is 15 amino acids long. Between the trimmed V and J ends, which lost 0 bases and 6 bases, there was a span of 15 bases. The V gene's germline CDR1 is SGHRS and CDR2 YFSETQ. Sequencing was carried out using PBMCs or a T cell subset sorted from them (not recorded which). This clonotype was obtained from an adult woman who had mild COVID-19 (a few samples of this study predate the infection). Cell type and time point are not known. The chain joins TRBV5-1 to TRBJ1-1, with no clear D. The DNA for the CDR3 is TGCGCCAGCAGCTTGGGCCGAGCCCAGCCACCTGAAGCTTTCTTT. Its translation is CASSLGRAQPPEAFF.